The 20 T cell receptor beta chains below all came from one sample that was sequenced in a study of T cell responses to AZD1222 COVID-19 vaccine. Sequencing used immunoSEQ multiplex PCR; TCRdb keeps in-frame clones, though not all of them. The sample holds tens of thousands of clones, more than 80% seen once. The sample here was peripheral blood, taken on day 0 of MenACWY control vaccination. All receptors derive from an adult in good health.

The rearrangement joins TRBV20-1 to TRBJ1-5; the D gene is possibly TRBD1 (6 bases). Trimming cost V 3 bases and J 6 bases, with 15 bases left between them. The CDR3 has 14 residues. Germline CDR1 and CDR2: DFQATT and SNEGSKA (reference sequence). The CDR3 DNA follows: TGCAGTGCTAGTTTCAGGGGAGGCGGTCAGCCCCAGCATTTT. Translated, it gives CSASFRGGGQPQHF.

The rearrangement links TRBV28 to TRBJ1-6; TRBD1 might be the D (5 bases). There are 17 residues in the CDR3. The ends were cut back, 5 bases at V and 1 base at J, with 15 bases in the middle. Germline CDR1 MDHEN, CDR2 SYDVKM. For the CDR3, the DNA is TGTGCCAGCAGTATCCCCCGGGGGGGATCCTATAATTCACCCCTCCACTTT. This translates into CASSIPRGGSYNSPLHF.

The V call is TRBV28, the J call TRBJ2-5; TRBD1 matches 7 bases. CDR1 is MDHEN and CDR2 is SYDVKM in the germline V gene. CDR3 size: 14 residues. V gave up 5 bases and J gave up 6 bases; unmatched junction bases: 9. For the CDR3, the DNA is TGTGCCAGCAGTCCACCGGGACAGTCGCAGACCCAGTACTTC. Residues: CASSPPGQSQTQYF.

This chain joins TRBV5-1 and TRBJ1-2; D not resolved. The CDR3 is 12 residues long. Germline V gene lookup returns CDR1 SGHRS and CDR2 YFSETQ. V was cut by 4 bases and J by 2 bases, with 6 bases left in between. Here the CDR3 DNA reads TGCGCCAGCAGCCAAGGGAACTATGGCTACACCTTC. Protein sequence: CASSQGNYGYTF.

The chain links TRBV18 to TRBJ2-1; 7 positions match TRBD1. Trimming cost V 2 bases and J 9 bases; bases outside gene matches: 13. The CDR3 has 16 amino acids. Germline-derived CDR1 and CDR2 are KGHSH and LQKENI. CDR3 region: CASSPLKGARLAEQFF. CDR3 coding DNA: TGTGCCAGCTCACCATTGAAGGGGGCAAGGTTGGCTGAGCAGTTCTTC.

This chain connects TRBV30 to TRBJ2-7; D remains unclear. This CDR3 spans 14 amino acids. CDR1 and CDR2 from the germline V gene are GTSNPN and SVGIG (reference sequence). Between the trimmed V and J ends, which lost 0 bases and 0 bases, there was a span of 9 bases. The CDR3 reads CAWSVITGSYEQYF. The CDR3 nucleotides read TGTGCCTGGAGTGTAATTACTGGCTCCTACGAGCAGTACTTC.

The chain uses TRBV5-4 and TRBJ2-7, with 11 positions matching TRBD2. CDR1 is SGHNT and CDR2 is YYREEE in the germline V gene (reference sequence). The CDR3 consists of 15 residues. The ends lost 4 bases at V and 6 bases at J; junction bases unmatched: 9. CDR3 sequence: CASSTPLAGVGEQYF. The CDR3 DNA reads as TGTGCCAGCAGCACTCCACTAGCGGGAGTAGGCGAGCAGTACTTC.

CDR3 sequence reads: CASSQVPSSNYGYTF. CDR3 DNA sequence: TGTGCCAGCAGCCAAGTTCCCAGCTCGAACTATGGCTACACCTTC. The chain combines TRBV3-1 (or the pseudogene TRBV3-2) with TRBJ1-2, with unresolved D. This CDR3 has 15 residues. Looked up from germline, CDR1 is LGHDT and CDR2 is YNNKEL (reference sequence). V lost 1 base and J 2 bases, leaving 11 bases between the germline ends.

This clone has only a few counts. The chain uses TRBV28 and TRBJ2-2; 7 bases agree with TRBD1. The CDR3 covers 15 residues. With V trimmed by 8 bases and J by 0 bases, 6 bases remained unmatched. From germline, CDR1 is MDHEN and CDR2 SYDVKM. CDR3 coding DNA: TGTGCCAGCCGAAGGGGACAGACGAACACCGGGGAGCTGTTTTTT. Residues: CASRRGQTNTGELFF.

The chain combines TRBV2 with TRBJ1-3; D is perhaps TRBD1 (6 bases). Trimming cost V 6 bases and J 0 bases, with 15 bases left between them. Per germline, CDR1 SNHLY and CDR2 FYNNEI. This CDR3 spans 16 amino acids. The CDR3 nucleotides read TGTGCCAGCAGCGAGACCCCGACAGGCTCTGGAAACACCATATATTTT. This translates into CASSETPTGSGNTIYF.

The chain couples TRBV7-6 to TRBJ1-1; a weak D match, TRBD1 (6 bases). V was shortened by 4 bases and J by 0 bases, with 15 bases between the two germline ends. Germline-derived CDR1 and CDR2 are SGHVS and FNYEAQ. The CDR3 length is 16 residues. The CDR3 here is CASSSIPQGMNTEAFF. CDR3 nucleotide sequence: TGTGCCAGCAGCTCGATACCACAGGGTATGAACACTGAAGCTTTCTTT.

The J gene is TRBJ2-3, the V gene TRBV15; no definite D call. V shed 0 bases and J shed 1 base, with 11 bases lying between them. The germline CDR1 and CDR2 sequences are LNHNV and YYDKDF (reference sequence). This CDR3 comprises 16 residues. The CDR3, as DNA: TGTGCCACCAGCAGAGATACGGATTTCGGCACAGATACGCAGTATTTT. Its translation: CATSRDTDFGTDTQYF.

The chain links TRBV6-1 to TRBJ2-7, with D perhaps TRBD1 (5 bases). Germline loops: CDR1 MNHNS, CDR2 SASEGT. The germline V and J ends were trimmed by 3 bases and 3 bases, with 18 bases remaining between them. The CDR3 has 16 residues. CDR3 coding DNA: TGTGCCAGCAGTGAGCTAAGGGTGACAGAAAGCTACGAGCAGTACTTC. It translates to CASSELRVTESYEQYF.

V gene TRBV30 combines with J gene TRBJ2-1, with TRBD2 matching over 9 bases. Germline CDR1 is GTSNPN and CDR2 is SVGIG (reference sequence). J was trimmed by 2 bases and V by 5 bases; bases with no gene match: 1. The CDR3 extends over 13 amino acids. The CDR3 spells CAWGTSPYNEQFF. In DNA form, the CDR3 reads TGTGCCTGGGGGACTAGCCCCTACAATGAGCAGTTCTTC.

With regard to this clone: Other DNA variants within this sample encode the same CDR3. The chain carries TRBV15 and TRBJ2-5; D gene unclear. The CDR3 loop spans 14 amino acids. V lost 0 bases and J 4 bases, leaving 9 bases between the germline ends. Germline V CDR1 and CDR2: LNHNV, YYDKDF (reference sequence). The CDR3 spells CATSRDRAGETQYF. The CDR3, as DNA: TGTGCCACCAGCAGAGACCGGGCCGGAGAGACCCAGTACTTC.

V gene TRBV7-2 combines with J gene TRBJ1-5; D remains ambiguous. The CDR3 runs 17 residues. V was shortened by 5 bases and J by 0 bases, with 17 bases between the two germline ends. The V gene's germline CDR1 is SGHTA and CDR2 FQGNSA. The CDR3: CASSLYPTGDSNQPQHF. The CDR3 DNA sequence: TGTGCCAGCAGCCTGTACCCGACTGGAGATAGCAATCAGCCCCAGCATTTT.

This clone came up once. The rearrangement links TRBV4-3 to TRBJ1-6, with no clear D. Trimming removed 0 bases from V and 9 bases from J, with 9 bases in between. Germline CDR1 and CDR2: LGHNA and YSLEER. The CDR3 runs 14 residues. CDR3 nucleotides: TGCGCCAGCAGCCAAGATCGCGAAGCTTCACCCCTCCACTTT. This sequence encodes CASSQDREASPLHF.

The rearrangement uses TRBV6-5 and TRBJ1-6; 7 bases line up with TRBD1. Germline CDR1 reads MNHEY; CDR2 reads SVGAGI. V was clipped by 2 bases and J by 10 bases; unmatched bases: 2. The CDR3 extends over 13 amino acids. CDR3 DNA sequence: TGTGCCAGCAGTTACGACAGGGAATCACCCCTCCACTTT. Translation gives CASSYDRESPLHF.

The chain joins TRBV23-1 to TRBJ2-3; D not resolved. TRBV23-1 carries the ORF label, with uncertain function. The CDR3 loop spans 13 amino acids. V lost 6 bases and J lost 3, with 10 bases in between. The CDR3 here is CASSPVGTDTQYF. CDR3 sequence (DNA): TGCGCCAGCAGCCCAGTGGGGACAGATACGCAGTATTTT.

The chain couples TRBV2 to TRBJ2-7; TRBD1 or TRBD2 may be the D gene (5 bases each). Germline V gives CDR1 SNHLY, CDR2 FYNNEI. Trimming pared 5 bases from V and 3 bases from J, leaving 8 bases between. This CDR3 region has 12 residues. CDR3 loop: CASSWDLYEQYF. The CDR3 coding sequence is TGTGCCAGCAGTTGGGACCTCTACGAGCAGTACTTC.